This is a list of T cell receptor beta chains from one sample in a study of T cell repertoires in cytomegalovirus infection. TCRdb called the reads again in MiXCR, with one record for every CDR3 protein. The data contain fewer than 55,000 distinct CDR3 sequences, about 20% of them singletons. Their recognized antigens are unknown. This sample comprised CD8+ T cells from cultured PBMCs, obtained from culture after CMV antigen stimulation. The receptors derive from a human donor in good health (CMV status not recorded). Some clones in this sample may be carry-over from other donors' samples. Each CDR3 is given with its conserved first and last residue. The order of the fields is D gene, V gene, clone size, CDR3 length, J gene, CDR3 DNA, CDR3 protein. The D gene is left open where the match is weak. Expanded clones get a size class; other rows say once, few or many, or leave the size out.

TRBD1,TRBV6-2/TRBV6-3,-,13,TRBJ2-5,TGTGCCAGCACCCCAGGGACAGAAGAGACCCAGTACTTC,CASTPGTEETQYF
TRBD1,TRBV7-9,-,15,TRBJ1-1,TGTGCCAGCAGCTTAAGGCAGGGGGCAACGACTGAAGCTTTCTTT,CASSLRQGATTEAFF
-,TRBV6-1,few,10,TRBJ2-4,TGTGCCAGCGTAGGAAACATTCAGTACTTC,CASVGNIQYF
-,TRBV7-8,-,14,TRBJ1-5,TGTGCCAGCAGCTTAGGCGGGACTAATCAGCCCCAGCATTTT,CASSLGGTNQPQHF
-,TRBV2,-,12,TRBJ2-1,TGTGCCAGCAGTGGGGAAGGGTATGAGCAGTTCTTC,CASSGEGYEQFF
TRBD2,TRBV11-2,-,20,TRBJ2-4,TGTGCCAGCAGCTTAGATCCCTGGACTCAAGCGGGGGGGCACGGAAACAGGCAGTACTTC,CASSLDPWTQAGGHGNRQYF
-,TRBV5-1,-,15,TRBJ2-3,TGCGCCAGCAGCCCCGGGTGGGTTGGGACAGATACGCAGTATTTT,CASSPGWVGTDTQYF
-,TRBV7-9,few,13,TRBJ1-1,TGTGCCAGCAGCTTTGGATTGAACACTGAAGCTTTCTTT,CASSFGLNTEAFF
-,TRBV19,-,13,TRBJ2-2,TGTGCCAGTAGTAACCAGGGTGTCGGGGAGCTGTTTTTT,CASSNQGVGELFF
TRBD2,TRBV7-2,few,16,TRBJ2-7,TGTGCCAGCAGCTTAGTAGCGGGGGGACCTTCCTACGAGCAGTACTTC,CASSLVAGGPSYEQYF
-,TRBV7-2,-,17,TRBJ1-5,TGTGCCAGCAGCTTAGACCCACCGGGGCGGTTGAATCAGCCCCAGCATTTT,CASSLDPPGRLNQPQHF
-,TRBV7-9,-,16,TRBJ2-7,TGTGCCAGCAGCGGGTCGATCCGTGACATCTCCTACGAGCAGTACTTC,CASSGSIRDISYEQYF
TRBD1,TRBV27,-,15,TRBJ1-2,TGTGCCAGCAGTTCTAGCCCGGGACAGGGGGATGGCTACACCTTC,CASSSSPGQGDGYTF
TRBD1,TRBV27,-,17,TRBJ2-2,TGTGCCAGCAGTTTAAATAGCGGACAGGGCTACACCGGGGAGCTGTTTTTT,CASSLNSGQGYTGELFF
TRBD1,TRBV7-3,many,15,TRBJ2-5,TGTGCCAGCAGCTCCAGGACAGGGGGCCCAGAGACCCAGTACTTC,CASSSRTGGPETQYF
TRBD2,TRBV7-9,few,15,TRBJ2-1,TGTGCCAGCAGCTTCGGTAGCGGGGGGGCGTATGAGCAGTTCTTC,CASSFGSGGAYEQFF
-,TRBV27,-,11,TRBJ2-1,TGTGCCAGCAGTTATAGGGACGAGCAGTTCTTC,CASSYRDEQFF
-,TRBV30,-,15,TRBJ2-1,TGTGCCTGGAGGGTTCGGACAGCGCCATACAATGAGCAGTTCTTC,CAWRVRTAPYNEQFF
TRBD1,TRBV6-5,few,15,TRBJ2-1,TGTGCCAGCAGTTACGACGGGACAGGTGGCGATGAGCAGTTCTTC,CASSYDGTGGDEQFF